This TCR beta chain derives from a study of blood T cell repertoires in COVID-19. Study at large: Sites across the United States, Italy and Spain contributed samples from acute and convalescent COVID-19.

Methods used by the authors: Reference gene primers were amplified, and this amplification served to estimate nucleated cell counts. Assay: immunoSEQ multiplex PCR; the TCRdb copy retains only in-frame clones and omits some. V and J calls and clone size are those listed in that table; D and trimming were worked out from the DNA. The sample records fewer than 500,000 clones, about 89% being singletons. This CDR3 spans 16 amino acids. In germline, CDR1 is LNHNV, CDR2 YYDKDF (reference sequence). The V gene lost 2 bases and the J gene lost 2 bases, with 15 bases spanning the gap. Sample: peripheral blood. The chain has TRBV15 and TRBJ2-5; possible D gene TRBD1, 5 bases. The source of this sequence is a woman aged 30 to 39 with acute or convalescent COVID-19. This CDR3 is CATSRFGDSQQETQYF. CDR3 nucleotide sequence: TGTGCCACCAGCAGATTTGGAGACAGCCAACAAGAGACCCAGTACTTC.